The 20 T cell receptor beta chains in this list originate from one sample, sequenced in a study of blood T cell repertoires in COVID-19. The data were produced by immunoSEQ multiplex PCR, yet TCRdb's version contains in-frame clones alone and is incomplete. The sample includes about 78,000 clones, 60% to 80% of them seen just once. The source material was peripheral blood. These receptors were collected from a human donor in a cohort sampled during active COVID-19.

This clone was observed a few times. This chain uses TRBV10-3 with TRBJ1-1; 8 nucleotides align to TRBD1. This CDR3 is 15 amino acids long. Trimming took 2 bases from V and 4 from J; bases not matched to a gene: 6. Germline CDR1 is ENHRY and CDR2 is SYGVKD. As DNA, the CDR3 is TGTGCCATCAGTGAGACCGGACAGGGAGGCACTGAAGCTTTCTTT. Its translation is CAISETGQGGTEAFF.

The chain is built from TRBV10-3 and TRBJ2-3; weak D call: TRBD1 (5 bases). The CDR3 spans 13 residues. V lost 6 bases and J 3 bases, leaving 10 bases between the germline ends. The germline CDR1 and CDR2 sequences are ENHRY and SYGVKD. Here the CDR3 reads CAIRPDSTDTQYF. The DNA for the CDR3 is TGTGCCATCAGGCCCGACAGTACAGATACGCAGTATTTT.

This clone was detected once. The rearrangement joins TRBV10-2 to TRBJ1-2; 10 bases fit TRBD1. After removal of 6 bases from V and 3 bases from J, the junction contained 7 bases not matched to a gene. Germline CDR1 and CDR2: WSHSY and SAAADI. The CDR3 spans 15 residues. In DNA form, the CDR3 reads TGCGCCAGCAGGTCGGACAGGGGGGGGTACTATGGCTACACCTTC. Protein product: CASRSDRGGYYGYTF.

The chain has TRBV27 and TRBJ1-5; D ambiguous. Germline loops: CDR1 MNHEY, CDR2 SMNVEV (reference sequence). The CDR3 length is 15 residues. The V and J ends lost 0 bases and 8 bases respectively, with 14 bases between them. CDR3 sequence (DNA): TGTGCCAGCAGTTTATCGCGGCTCCCTGCGGAGCCCCAGCATTTT. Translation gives CASSLSRLPAEPQHF.

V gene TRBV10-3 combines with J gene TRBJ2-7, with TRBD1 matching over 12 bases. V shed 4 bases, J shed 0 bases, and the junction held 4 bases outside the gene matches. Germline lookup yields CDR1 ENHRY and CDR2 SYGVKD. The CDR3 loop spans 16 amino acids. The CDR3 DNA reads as TGTGCCATCAGTGGGGACAGGGGGCGCGGCTCCTACGAGCAGTACTTC. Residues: CAISGDRGRGSYEQYF.

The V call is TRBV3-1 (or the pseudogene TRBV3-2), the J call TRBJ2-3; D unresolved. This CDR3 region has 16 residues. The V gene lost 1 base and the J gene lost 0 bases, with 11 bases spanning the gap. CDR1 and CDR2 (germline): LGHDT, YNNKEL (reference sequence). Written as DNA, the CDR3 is TGTGCCAGCAGCCAAGTTACTCCGGGTAGCACAGATACGCAGTATTTT. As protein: CASSQVTPGSTDTQYF.

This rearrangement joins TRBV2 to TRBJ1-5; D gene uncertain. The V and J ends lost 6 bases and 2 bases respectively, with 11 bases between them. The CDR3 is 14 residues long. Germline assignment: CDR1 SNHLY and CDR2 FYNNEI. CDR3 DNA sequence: TGTGCCAGCAGGGAGGGATATGGCAATCAGCCCCAGCATTTT. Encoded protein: CASREGYGNQPQHF. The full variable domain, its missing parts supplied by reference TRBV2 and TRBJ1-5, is EPEVTQTPSHQVTQMGQEVILRCVPISNHLYFYWYRQILGQKVEFLVSFYNNEISEKSEIFDDQFSVERPDGSNFTLKIRSTKLEDSAMYFCASREGYGNQPQHFGDGTRLSIL.

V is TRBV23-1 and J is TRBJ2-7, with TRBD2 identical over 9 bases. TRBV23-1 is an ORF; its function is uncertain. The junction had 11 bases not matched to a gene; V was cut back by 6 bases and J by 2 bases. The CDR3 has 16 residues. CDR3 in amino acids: CASSHFWRGGTYEQYF. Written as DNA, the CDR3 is TGCGCCAGCAGCCACTTTTGGCGGGGGGGAACCTACGAGCAGTACTTC.

CDR3 DNA: TGTGCCAGCAGTTTCCCCGGACAGGGGGGCTCCTACGAGCAGTACTTC. Its translation is CASSFPGQGGSYEQYF. The chain carries TRBV28 and TRBJ2-7; 10 bases align to TRBD1. This CDR3 has 16 amino acids. CDR1 and CDR2 (germline): MDHEN, SYDVKM. The junction had 5 bases not matched to a gene; V was cut back by 3 bases and J by 0 bases.

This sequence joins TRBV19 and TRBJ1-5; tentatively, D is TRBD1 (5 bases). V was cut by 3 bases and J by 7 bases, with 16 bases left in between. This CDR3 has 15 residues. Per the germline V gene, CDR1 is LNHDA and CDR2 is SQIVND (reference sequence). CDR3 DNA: TGTGCCAGTAGTATTAACCCGCGGGGCCGGCAGCCCCAGCATTTT. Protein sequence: CASSINPRGRQPQHF.

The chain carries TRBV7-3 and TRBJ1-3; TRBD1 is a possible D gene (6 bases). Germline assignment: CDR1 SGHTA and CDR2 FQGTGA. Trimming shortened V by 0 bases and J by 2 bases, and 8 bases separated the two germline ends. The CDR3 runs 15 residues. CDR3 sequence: CASSLTGGPGNTIYF. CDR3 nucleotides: TGTGCCAGCAGCTTAACTGGGGGCCCTGGAAACACCATATATTTT.

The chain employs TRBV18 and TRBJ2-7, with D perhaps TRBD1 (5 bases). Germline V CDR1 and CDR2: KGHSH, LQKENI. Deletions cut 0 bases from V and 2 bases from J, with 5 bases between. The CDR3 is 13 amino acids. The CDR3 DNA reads TGTGCCAGCTCACCACCGGGGCCCTACGAGCAGTACTTC. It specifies CASSPPGPYEQYF.

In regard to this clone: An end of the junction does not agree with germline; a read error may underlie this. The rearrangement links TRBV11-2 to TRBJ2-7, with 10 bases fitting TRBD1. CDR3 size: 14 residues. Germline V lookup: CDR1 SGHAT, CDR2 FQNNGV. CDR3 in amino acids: CASTAAGTGALFSF. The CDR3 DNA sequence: TGTGCCAGCACCGCGGCCGGGACAGGGGCACTTTTCAGCTTC.

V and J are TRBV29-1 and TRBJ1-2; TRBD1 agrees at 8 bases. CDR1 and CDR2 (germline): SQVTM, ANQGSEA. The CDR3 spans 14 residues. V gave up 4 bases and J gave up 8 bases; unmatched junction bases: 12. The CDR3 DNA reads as TGCAGCGTTGGACAGGGGCCACCGGGCGGCGGCTACACCTTC. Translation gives CSVGQGPPGGGYTF.

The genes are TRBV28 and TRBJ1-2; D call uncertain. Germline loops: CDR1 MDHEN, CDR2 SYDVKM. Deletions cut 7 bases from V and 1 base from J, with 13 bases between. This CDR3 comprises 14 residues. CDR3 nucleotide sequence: TGTGCCAGCATGGCCGCGGGATTTAACTATGGCTACACCTTC. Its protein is CASMAAGFNYGYTF.

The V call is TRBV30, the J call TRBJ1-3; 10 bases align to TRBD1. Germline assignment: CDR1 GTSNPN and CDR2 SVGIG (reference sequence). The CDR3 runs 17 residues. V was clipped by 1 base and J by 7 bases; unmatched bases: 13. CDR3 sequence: CAWSGLGRGTGVNTIYF. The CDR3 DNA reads TGTGCCTGGAGTGGACTCGGGCGCGGGACAGGGGTTAACACCATATATTTT.

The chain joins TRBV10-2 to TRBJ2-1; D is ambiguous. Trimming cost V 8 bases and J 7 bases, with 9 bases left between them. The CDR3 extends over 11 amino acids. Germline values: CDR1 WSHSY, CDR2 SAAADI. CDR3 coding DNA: TGCGCCAGCTCGCTCAGGAATGAGCAGTTCTTC. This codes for CASSLRNEQFF.

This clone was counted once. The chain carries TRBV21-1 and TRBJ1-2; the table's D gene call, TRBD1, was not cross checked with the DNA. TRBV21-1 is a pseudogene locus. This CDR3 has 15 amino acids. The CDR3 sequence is CASRDTGCSNYGYTF. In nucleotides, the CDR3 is TGTGCCAGCAGAGATACAGGGTGTTCTAACTATGGCTACACCTTC.

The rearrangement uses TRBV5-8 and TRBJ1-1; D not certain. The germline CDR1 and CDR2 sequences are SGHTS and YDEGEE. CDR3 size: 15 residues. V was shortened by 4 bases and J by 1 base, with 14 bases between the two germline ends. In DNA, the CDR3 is TGTGCCAGCAGCCCTGGCCGGGTTACGAACACTGAAGCTTTCTTT. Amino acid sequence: CASSPGRVTNTEAFF.

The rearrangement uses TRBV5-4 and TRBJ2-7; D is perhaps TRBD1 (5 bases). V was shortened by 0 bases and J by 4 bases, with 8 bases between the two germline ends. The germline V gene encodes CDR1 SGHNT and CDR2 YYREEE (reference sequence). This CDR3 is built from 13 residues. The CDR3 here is CASSLAGKYEQYF. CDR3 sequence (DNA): TGTGCCAGCAGCTTGGCAGGGAAATACGAGCAGTACTTC. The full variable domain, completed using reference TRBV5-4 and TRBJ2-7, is ETGVTQSPTHLIKTRGQQVTLRCSSQSGHNTVSWYQQALGQGPQFIFQYYREEENGRGNFPPRFSGLQFPNYSSELNVNALELDDSALYLCASSLAGKYEQYFGPGTRLTVT.